The 13 T cell receptor beta chains given below trace back to one sample, sequenced in a study of tumor and adjacent non-tumor tissue in lung cancer. A modified ARM-PCR protocol with three rounds of nested PCR amplified TCRbeta. TCRdb independently ran MiXCR on the multiplex PCR reads; one entry per CDR3 protein. The profile shows fewer than 130,000 distinct CDR3 sequences, 84% of them singletons. No cell sorting was done before RNA was extracted from the tissue. The sample taken for sequencing was lung tumor tissue. The source is a man aged 65 to 85 with non-small cell lung cancer.

This clonotype was seen only once. A junction boundary mismatches the germline segment, possibly from a read error. The gene calls are TRBV4-3 and TRBJ2-3; tentative D call: TRBD2 (5 bases). CDR3 length equals 14 residues. CDR1 is LGHNA, CDR2 YSLEER, per germline. CDR3 sequence (DNA): TGCGCCAGCAGCCAAGCTAATTCCGGGGATACACAGTATTTT. This sequence encodes CASSQANSGDTQYF.

Details on this clonotype: A read error may account for a junction end that differs from germline. This CDR3 is CASSLPQRPGGIEVFF. The CDR3 DNA sequence: TGTGCCAGCAGCTTACCTCAAAGACCGGGTGGGATTGAAGTTTTCTTT. This chain uses TRBV5-4 with TRBJ1-1, with D unclear. The CDR3 is 16 residues long. Germline V CDR1 and CDR2: SGHNT, YYREEE (reference sequence).

This clonotype was picked up many times. The CDR3 nucleotides are TGCAGTGCTAGCCCGGGGACAGGGACAGAGACCCAGTACTTC. As protein: CSASPGTGTETQYF. The chain couples TRBV20-1 to TRBJ2-5; 9 nucleotides line up with TRBD1. CDR3 size: 14 residues. The germline gives CDR1 DFQATT, CDR2 SNEGSKA (reference sequence). V trimming: 3 bases; J trimming: 4 bases; junction bases outside the gene matches: 6.

As for this clonotype: One junction end disagrees with the germline gene, perhaps due to a read error. This chain connects TRBV28 to TRBJ1-4; D uncertain. Germline V lookup: CDR1 MDHEN, CDR2 SYDVKM. The CDR3 has 17 amino acids. As DNA, the CDR3 is TGTACCAGCAGTTTCGTTATCGGGCAGTCAACTAATGAAAAACTGTTTTTT. It specifies CTSSFVIGQSTNEKLFF.

The rearrangement links TRBV29-1 to TRBJ1-1; the match to TRBD1 covers 8 bases. J gave up 6 bases and V 8 bases, and 11 bases lay outside the gene matches. The CDR3 is made up of 13 amino acids. The germline V gene has CDR1 SQVTM and CDR2 ANQGSEA. The CDR3 protein is CSHSDRDMSEAFF. Here the CDR3 DNA reads TGCAGCCACTCGGACAGGGATATGTCTGAAGCTTTCTTT.

Remarks on this clonotype: A single base separates this from a much larger clone, so it may be a read error. This chain uses TRBV28 with TRBJ2-2; D gene unclear. The CDR3 spans 13 residues. CDR1 is MDHEN, CDR2 SYDVKM, per germline. Deletions cut 10 bases from V and 5 bases from J, with 14 bases between. The chain's CDR3 is CATSRPWTGELFF. In nucleotides, the CDR3 is TGTGCCACCAGCCGCCCATGGACCGGGGAGCTGTTTTTT.

Comments on this clonotype: Since the CDR3 does not end with the conserved phenylalanine or tryptophan, this likely comes from a read error. This chain joins TRBV4-3 and TRBJ1-2; 9 nucleotides agree with TRBD1. The CDR3 is 14 residues long. Germline V lookup: CDR1 LGHNA, CDR2 YSLEER. Trimming removed 0 bases from V and 9 bases from J; junction bases left unmatched: 5. The CDR3 protein is CASSQELGTGRYTS. The CDR3 DNA is TGCGCCAGCAGCCAAGAGCTCGGGACAGGGCGCTACACCTCC.

With regard to this clonotype: An end of the junction does not agree with germline; a read error may underlie this. The V call is TRBV4-2, the J call TRBJ2-1; either TRBD1 or TRBD2 may supply D (5 bases each). The CDR3 sequence is 14 residues long. Germline CDR1 reads LGHNA; CDR2 reads YNFKEQ. The CDR3 bases are TGTGCCAGCAGCCAAATTAATCGGGGCAATGAGGAGTTCTTC. Translation: CASSQINRGNEEFF.

Comments on this clonotype: The germline gene is not matched at one end of the junction; a read error may be the cause. The rearrangement uses TRBV6-6 and TRBJ2-7, with 9 bases identical to TRBD2. Germline assignment: CDR1 MNHNY and CDR2 SVGAGI (reference sequence). The CDR3 sequence is 15 residues long. The CDR3 protein is CASSTPSGIFDEEYF. CDR3 sequence (DNA): TGTGCCAGCTCTACCCCTAGCGGGATTTTTGACGAGGAGTACTTC.

This chain's CDR3 is CASSQVRNTKGLAGGSYEQYF. The CDR3 region has the DNA TGCGCCAGCAGCCAAGTCCGTAACACAAAAGGACTAGCGGGAGGCTCCTACGAGCAGTACTTC. The J gene is TRBJ2-7, the V gene TRBV4-3, with 14 bases identical to TRBD2. Losses at the gene ends were 1 base for V and 0 bases for J; bases not matched to a gene: 14. CDR1 is LGHNA and CDR2 is YSLEER in the germline V gene. The CDR3 is made up of 21 amino acids.

About this clonotype: At one of its ends the junction is not consistent with the germline gene, which may arise from a read error. The rearrangement links TRBV12-3 or TRBV12-4 to TRBJ2-6; TRBD1 might be the D (5 bases). The CDR3 has 17 amino acids. In DNA, the CDR3 is TGTGCCAGCAATTTAGAGGCAGGGCTCCCTGGGGTCAACGTCCTGACTTTC. This gives the protein CASNLEAGLPGVNVLTF.

Notes on this clonotype: The junction differs from germline at one of its ends, possibly a read error. The chain is built from TRBV28 and TRBJ2-2; 10 bases line up with TRBD2. From germline, CDR1 is MDHEN and CDR2 SYDVKM. The CDR3 covers 18 residues. CDR3 sequence: CASSTHSCTSGTTRELFF. The CDR3 DNA reads TGTGCCAGTAGTACACATTCGTGTACTAGCGGGACCACCCGGGAGCTGTTTTTT.

Concerning this clonotype itself: Mismatch with germline at one junction end may stem from a read error. The chain uses TRBV29-1 and TRBJ1-2; D unclear. CDR1 is SQVTM and CDR2 is ANQGSEA in the germline V gene. The CDR3 covers 16 residues. The CDR3 DNA reads TGTAACGTTCTCCTCTATCAATCCTCAGGAGAAGATTGCTACACCTTC. It is translated as CNVLLYQSSGEDCYTF. Full variable domain (remainder filled in from reference TRBV29-1 and TRBJ1-2): SAVISQKPSRDICQRGTSLTIQCQVDSQVTMMFWYRQQPGQSLTLIATANQGSEATYESGFVIDKFPISRPNLTFSTLTVSNMSPEDSSIYLCNVLLYQSSGEDCYTFGSGTRLTVV.